This T cell receptor (beta chain) was observed in a study of T cells expressing NK-cell markers. Study summary: Repertoire data for TCR beta were derived from sorted T cells (CD3+CD56+NKG2C+, CD3+CD56+NKG2C- and CD3+CD56-NKG2C+).

Template switching by 5'RACE with UMIs generated the TCR beta cDNA. Each CDR3 protein gets one entry in TCRdb, which reprocessed the 5' RACE reads and gives no DNA. This sample contains about 430,000 distinct CDR3 sequences. CDR1 is SGHRS, CDR2 YFSETQ, per germline. The CDR3 is 17 residues long. Sequenced material: blood T cells: a sorted CD56 or NKG2C T cell subset, CD4+ or CD8+ T cells, or bulk PBMC T cells (not recorded which). The receptor was derived from a woman in her forties or fifties in good health. The chain has TRBV5-1 and TRBJ2-3; TCRdb proposes TRBD2, but this gene call is untestable without DNA. CDR3 region: CASSSPPSGRGTDTQYF.